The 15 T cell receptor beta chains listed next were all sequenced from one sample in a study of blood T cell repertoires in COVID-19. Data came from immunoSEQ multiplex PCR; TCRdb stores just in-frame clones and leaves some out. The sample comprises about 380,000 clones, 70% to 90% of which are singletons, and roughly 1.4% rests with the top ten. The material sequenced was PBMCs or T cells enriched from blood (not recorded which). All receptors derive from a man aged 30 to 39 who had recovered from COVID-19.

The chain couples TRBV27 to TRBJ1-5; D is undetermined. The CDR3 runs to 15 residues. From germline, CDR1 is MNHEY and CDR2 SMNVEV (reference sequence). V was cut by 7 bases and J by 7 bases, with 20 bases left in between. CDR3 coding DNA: TGTGCCAGCACCTTCGGGGAAATCTTGGAGCAGCCCCAGCATTTT. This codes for CASTFGEILEQPQHF.

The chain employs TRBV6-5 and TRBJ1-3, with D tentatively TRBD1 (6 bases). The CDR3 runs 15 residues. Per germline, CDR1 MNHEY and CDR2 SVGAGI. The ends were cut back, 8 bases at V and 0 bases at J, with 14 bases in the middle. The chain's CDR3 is CASGRDTRSGNTIYF. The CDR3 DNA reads TGTGCCAGCGGTAGGGACACACGCTCTGGAAACACCATATATTTT.

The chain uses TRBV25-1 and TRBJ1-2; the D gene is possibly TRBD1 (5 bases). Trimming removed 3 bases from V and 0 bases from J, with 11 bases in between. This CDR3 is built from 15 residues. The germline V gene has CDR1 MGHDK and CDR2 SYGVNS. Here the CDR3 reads CASSDPTVTNYGYTF. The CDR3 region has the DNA TGTGCCAGCAGTGACCCGACAGTGACTAACTATGGCTACACCTTC.

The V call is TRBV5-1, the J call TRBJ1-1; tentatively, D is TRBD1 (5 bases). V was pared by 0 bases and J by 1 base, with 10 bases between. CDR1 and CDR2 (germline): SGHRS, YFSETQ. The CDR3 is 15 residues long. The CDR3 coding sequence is TGCGCCAGCAGCTTGGTTCAGGGAAGGAACACTGAAGCTTTCTTT. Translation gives CASSLVQGRNTEAFF.

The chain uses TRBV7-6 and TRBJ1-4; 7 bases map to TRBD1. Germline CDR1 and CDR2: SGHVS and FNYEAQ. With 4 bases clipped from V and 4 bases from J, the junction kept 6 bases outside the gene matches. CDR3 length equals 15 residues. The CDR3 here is CASSSLTGINEKLFF. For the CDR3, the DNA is TGTGCCAGCAGCTCGTTGACAGGGATTAATGAAAAACTGTTTTTT.

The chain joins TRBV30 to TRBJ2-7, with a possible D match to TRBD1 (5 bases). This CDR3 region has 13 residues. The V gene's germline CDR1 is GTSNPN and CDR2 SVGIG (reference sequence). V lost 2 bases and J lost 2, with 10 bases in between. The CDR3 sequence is CAWSRGTTYEQYF. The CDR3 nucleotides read TGTGCCTGGAGTAGGGGTACCACCTACGAGCAGTACTTC.

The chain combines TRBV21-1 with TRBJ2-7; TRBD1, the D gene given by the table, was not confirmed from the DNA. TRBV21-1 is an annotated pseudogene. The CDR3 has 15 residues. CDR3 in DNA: TGTGCCAGCAGCAGCCGGGACAGGGGATGCGACGAGCAGTACTTC. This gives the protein CASSSRDRGCDEQYF.

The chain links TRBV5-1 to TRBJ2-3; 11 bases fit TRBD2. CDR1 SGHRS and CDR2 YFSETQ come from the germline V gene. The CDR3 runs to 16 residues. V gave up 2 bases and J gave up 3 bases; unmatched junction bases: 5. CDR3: CASSLPPSGGTDTQYF. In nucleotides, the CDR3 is TGCGCCAGCAGCTTACCCCCTAGCGGGGGGACAGATACGCAGTATTTT.

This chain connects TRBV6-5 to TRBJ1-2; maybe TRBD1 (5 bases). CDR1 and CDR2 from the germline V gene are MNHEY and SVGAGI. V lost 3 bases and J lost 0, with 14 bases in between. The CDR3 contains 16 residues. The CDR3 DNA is TGTGCCAGCAGTTATAGGGGAGCGGGGGCTAACTATGGCTACACCTTC. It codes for CASSYRGAGANYGYTF.

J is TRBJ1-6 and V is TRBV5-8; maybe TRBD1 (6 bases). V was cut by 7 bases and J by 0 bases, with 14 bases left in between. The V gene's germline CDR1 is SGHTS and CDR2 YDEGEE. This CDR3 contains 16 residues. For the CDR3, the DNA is TGTGCCAGCGGAGCGGGGGGCGCCTCCTATAATTCACCCCTCCACTTT. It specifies CASGAGGASYNSPLHF.

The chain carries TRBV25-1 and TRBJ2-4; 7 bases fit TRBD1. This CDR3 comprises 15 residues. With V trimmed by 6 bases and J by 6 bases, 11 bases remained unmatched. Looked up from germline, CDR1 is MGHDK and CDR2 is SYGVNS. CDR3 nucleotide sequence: TGTGCCAGCAGCGACAGGGCCATCGGGCGAAACATTCAGTACTTC. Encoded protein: CASSDRAIGRNIQYF.

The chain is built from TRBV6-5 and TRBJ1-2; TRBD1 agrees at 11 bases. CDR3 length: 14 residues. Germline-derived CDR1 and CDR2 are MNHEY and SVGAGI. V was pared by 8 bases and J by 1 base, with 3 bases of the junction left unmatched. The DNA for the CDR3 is TGTGCCAGCCAGGACAGGGGGCTTAACTATGGCTACACCTTC. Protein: CASQDRGLNYGYTF.

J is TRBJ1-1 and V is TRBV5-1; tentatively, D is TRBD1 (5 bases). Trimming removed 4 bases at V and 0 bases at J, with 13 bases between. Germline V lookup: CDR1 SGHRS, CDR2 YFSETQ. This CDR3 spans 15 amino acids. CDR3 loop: CASSPTAGVNTEAFF. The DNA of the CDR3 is TGCGCCAGCAGCCCAACGGCGGGGGTGAACACTGAAGCTTTCTTT.

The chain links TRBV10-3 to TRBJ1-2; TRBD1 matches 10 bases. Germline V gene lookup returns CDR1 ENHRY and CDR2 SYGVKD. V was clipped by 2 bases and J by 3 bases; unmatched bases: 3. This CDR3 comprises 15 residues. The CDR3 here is CAISERTGGDYGYTF. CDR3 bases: TGTGCCATCAGTGAGAGGACAGGGGGTGACTATGGCTACACCTTC.

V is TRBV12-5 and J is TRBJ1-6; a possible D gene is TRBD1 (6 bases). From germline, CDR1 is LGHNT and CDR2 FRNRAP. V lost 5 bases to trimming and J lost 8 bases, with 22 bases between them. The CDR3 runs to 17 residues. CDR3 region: CASGPAGEQGPYSPLHF. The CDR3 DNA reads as TGTGCTAGTGGTCCCGCCGGTGAACAGGGACCCTATTCACCCCTCCACTTT. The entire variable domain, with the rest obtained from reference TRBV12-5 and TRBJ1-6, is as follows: DARVTQTPRHKVTEMGQEVTMRCQPILGHNTVFWYRQTMMQGLELLAYFRNRAPLDDSGMPKDRFSAEMPDATLATLKIQPSEPRDSAVYFCASGPAGEQGPYSPLHFGNGTRLTVT.